This record covers a single T cell receptor (beta chain). The data were obtained in a study of cytomegalovirus exposure and HLA in healthy donors. Study-wide background: The study's early data release held about 80 million unique TCRs from HLA-typed donors.

V was pared by 5 bases and J by 0 bases, with 3 bases of the junction left unmatched. This CDR3 has 16 amino acids. Germline V gene sequence: CDR1 MNHEY, CDR2 SMNVEV (reference sequence). PCR amplification relied on 60 Vbeta primers (plus 13 Jbeta primers). Original analysis: Roughly 10 million shared chains were among the about 80 million unique TCR beta chains that a later analysis counted. The method was immunoSEQ multiplex PCR; TCRdb's version includes in-frame clones alone and lacks a portion of them. V, J and clone size derive from that table, while D and trimming were established from the DNA sequence. The profile shows under 200,000 clones, over 75% of them singletons.

The sequencing input was PBMCs. V usage is TRBV27 and J usage is TRBJ2-4, with 11 nucleotides matching TRBD2. The receptor was derived from a female donor in good health and CMV-seronegative. The CDR3 region has the DNA TGTGCCAGCAGTCCCGGGACTAGCGGAGCCAAAAACATTCAGTACTTC. It is translated as CASSPGTSGAKNIQYF.